The 9 T cell receptor beta chains below all came from one sample that was sequenced in a study of a mutant IDH1 vaccine in newly diagnosed glioma. Method: immunoSEQ multiplex PCR; TCRdb's copy keeps in-frame clones and lacks some. The profile shows 50,000 to 65,000 clones, roughly 83% of them singletons. Specified time point: week 11, during vaccination. Every vaccine dose comprised 300 ug of mutant IDH1 20-mer peptide plus topical imiquimod. These TCRs' antigens remain unknown. The sequences come from PBMCs, collected from a glioma patient whose treatment included an IDH1 peptide vaccine. All receptors come from a woman between 50 and 59 years old with glioma.

The rearrangement uses TRBV15 and TRBJ2-7; D possibly corresponds to TRBD1 (5 bases). Germline loops: CDR1 LNHNV, CDR2 YYDKDF (reference sequence). Trimming pared 3 bases from V and 7 bases from J, leaving 10 bases between. This CDR3 contains 12 residues. The DNA for the CDR3 is TGTGCCACCAGCAGTCGCACAGGTGAGCAGTACTTC. This sequence encodes CATSSRTGEQYF.

The V call is TRBV27, the J call TRBJ2-5; weak D call: TRBD2 (7 bases). Trimming took 9 bases from V and 6 from J, leaving 14 bases between them. The CDR3 spans 12 residues. CDR1 is MNHEY and CDR2 is SMNVEV in the germline V gene (reference sequence). DNA of the CDR3: TGTGCCAGTAGGGGGGGCGCGAAGACCCAGTACTTC. Protein: CASRGGAKTQYF.

V is TRBV2 and J is TRBJ1-5, with D perhaps TRBD1 (5 bases). The CDR3 is 12 amino acids. CDR1 and CDR2 (germline): SNHLY, FYNNEI. The V end lost 10 bases, the J end lost 7 bases, and 14 bases lay between the germline ends. CDR3 residues: CATSGGGQPQHF. The CDR3 nucleotides read TGTGCCACCTCAGGCGGGGGGCAGCCCCAGCATTTT.

This chain joins TRBV7-8 and TRBJ1-2, with TRBD1 identical over 12 bases. V gave up 4 bases and J gave up 0 bases; unmatched junction bases: 6. The CDR3 has 17 amino acids. Germline V gene sequence: CDR1 SGHVS, CDR2 FQNEAQ. Here the CDR3 reads CASSWGQGATANYGYTF. The CDR3, as DNA: TGTGCCAGCAGCTGGGGACAGGGGGCGACGGCTAACTATGGCTACACCTTC. Using reference TRBV7-8 and TRBJ1-2 for the parts outside the CDR3, the full variable domain is GAGVSQSPRYKVAKRGQDVALRCDPISGHVSLFWYQQALGQGPEFLTYFQNEAQLDKSGLPSDRFFAERPEGSVSTLKIQRTQQEDSAVYLCASSWGQGATANYGYTFGSGTRLTVV.

V usage is TRBV15 and J usage is TRBJ2-2; tentative D call: TRBD1 (6 bases). The CDR3 consists of 15 residues. CDR1 is LNHNV and CDR2 is YYDKDF in the germline V gene (reference sequence). Trimming pared 0 bases from V and 6 bases from J, leaving 11 bases between. CDR3 residues: CATSREGKGAGELFF. The CDR3 DNA reads as TGTGCCACCAGCAGAGAGGGGAAGGGGGCCGGGGAGCTGTTTTTT.

A single count supports this clone. The V gene is TRBV5-4, the J gene TRBJ1-1; 8 nucleotides line up with TRBD1. Trimming took 5 bases from V and 5 from J; bases not matched to a gene: 8. CDR3 length: 14 residues. Per germline, CDR1 SGHNT and CDR2 YYREEE (reference sequence). The CDR3 nucleotides read TGTGCCAGCAGTGCCGGGACAGGTTGGACTGAAGCTTTCTTT. This sequence encodes CASSAGTGWTEAFF.

The chain is built from TRBV6-5 and TRBJ1-4; 8 bases map to TRBD1. The germline V gene encodes CDR1 MNHEY and CDR2 SVGAGI. The CDR3 runs 14 residues. The trim removed 6 bases at V and 3 bases at J, leaving 3 bases unmatched. The CDR3 DNA reads as TGTGCCAGCAGGCCGGGACAGGCTAATGAAAAACTGTTTTTT. Its protein is CASRPGQANEKLFF.

The J gene is TRBJ2-1, the V gene TRBV10-3; either TRBD1 or TRBD2 may supply D (5 bases each). The germline V gene encodes CDR1 ENHRY and CDR2 SYGVKD. The CDR3 contains 15 residues. Trimming removed 4 bases from V and 5 bases from J, with 15 bases in between. In DNA form, the CDR3 reads TGTGCCATCAGTGGGCGAGGGGACGGCCACAATGAGCAGTTCTTC. Its translation: CAISGRGDGHNEQFF.

The V gene is TRBV5-1, the J gene TRBJ1-1; D not certain. The CDR3 has 14 residues. CDR1 SGHRS and CDR2 YFSETQ come from the germline V gene. V was pared by 0 bases and J by 3 bases, with 9 bases between. The CDR3 region is CASSLEQTYTEAFF. CDR3 nucleotides: TGCGCCAGCAGCTTGGAACAAACCTACACTGAAGCTTTCTTT.